This passage covers 6 T cell receptor beta chains from one sample sequenced in a study of T cell responses to AZD1222 COVID-19 vaccine. Clones were sequenced by immunoSEQ multiplex PCR, and TCRdb holds only the in-frame ones, with some missing. The data contain 160,000 or so clones, over 85% of them singletons. Specimen: peripheral blood, collected on day 0 of AZD1222 vaccination. Receptors were obtained from an adult in good health.

The table lists this clone with a count of one. This chain connects TRBV30 to TRBJ1-1, with D perhaps TRBD1 (5 bases). V shed 4 bases and J shed 1 base, with 10 bases lying between them. The CDR3 consists of 13 residues. The germline V gene has CDR1 GTSNPN and CDR2 SVGIG (reference sequence). CDR3 bases: TGTGCCTGGAATCCCGGGACGAACACTGAAGCTTTCTTT. It is translated as CAWNPGTNTEAFF.

The chain is built from TRBV5-1 and TRBJ1-6, with D unclear. V dropped 3 bases and J dropped 7 bases, with 20 bases sitting between them. Germline lookup yields CDR1 SGHRS and CDR2 YFSETQ. The CDR3 is made up of 17 amino acids. CDR3 DNA: TGCGCCAGCAGCTCCCAGCCTCCGGGGTCATCCAATTCACCCCTCCACTTT. It codes for CASSSQPPGSSNSPLHF.

The chain joins TRBV7-8 to TRBJ2-3, with 7 positions matching TRBD2. The CDR3 sequence is 16 residues long. The germline V gene has CDR1 SGHVS and CDR2 FQNEAQ. The junction had 6 bases not matched to a gene; V was cut back by 3 bases and J by 0 bases. The CDR3 coding sequence is TGTGCCAGCAGCTTTCAGACTAGCAGTAGCACAGATACGCAGTATTTT. Translation: CASSFQTSSSTDTQYF. Full variable domain (outside the CDR3, taken from reference TRBV7-8 and TRBJ2-3): GAGVSQSPRYKVAKRGQDVALRCDPISGHVSLFWYQQALGQGPEFLTYFQNEAQLDKSGLPSDRFFAERPEGSVSTLKIQRTQQEDSAVYLCASSFQTSSSTDTQYFGPGTRLTVL.

The gene calls are TRBV19 and TRBJ1-1; D call uncertain. CDR1 is LNHDA, CDR2 SQIVND, per germline (reference sequence). V was cut by 7 bases and J by 4 bases, with 16 bases left in between. There are 14 residues in the CDR3. CDR3 in DNA: TGTGCCAGTAAGGTTGGGGATAGGTCCACTGAAGCTTTCTTT. The encoded protein is CASKVGDRSTEAFF. The full variable domain, its missing parts supplied by reference TRBV19 and TRBJ1-1, is DGGITQSPKYLFRKEGQNVTLSCEQNLNHDAMYWYRQDPGQGLRLIYYSQIVNDFQKGDIAEGYSVSREKKESFPLTVTSAQKNPTAFYLCASKVGDRSTEAFFGQGTRLTVV.

The chain uses TRBV3-1 (or the pseudogene TRBV3-2) and TRBJ2-7; TRBD1 matches at 7 bases. J lost 2 bases, V lost 3 bases, and 7 bases had no gene match. The CDR3 runs 15 residues. Germline V gene data show CDR1 as LGHDT and CDR2 as YNNKEL (reference sequence). In nucleotides, the CDR3 is TGTGCCAGCAGCCATTCTGACAGGGCGGCCTACGAGCAGTACTTC. It yields the protein CASSHSDRAAYEQYF.

The J gene is TRBJ1-1, the V gene TRBV5-1; 9 bases match TRBD1. Per the germline V gene, CDR1 is SGHRS and CDR2 is YFSETQ. Germline trimming cut 4 bases from V and 6 bases from J; bases unmatched to any gene: 4. The CDR3 is 13 amino acids. As DNA, the CDR3 is TGCGCCAGCAGCAGGACAGGGGAGGCTGAAGCTTTCTTT. Amino acid sequence: CASSRTGEAEAFF.